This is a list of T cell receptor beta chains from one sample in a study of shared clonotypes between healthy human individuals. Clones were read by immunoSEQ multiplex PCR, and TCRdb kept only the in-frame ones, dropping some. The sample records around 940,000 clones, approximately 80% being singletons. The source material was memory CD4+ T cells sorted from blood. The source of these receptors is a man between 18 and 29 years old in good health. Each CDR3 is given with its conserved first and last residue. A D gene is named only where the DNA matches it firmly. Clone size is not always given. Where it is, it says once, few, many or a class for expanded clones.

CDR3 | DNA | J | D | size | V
CASSLARLAGGQETQYF | TGCGCCAGCAGCTTGGCCCGACTAGCGGGGGGACAAGAGACCCAGTACTTC | TRBJ2-5 | TRBD2 | - | TRBV5-1
CASSLGARGKYYGYTF | TGTGCCAGCAGCTTAGGGGCCAGGGGGAAGTACTATGGCTACACCTTC | TRBJ1-2 | TRBD1 | - | TRBV11-2
CSVLQGAQPQHF | TGCAGCGTGTTGCAAGGGGCTCAGCCCCAGCATTTT | TRBJ1-5 | - | - | TRBV29-1
CASIQGNTEAFF | TGTGCCAGCATCCAGGGGAACACTGAAGCTTTCTTT | TRBJ1-1 | - | once | TRBV28
CASSQGPDRGTRADTQYF | TGCGCCAGCAGCCAAGGGCCCGATCGGGGGACCCGGGCAGATACGCAGTATTTT | TRBJ2-3 | - | - | TRBV4-1
CASSSGPGLAGVDNEQFF | TGTGCCAGCAGCTCGGGGCCGGGACTAGCGGGAGTGGACAATGAGCAGTTCTTC | TRBJ2-1 | TRBD2 | - | TRBV7-8
CASSSREWGMDEQYF | TGTGCCAGCAGCAGCCGTGAATGGGGTATGGACGAGCAGTACTTC | TRBJ2-7 | - | - | TRBV7-2
CASSVETTPAEKLFF | TGTGCCAGCAGCGTAGAGACAACCCCGGCGGAAAAACTGTTTTTT | TRBJ1-4 | - | - | TRBV9
CASSLAGGITEAFF | TGTGCCAGCAGCTTGGCAGGGGGGATCACTGAAGCTTTCTTT | TRBJ1-1 | TRBD1 | - | TRBV7-2
CASSLSFGTGGNYGYTF | TGTGCCAGCAGTCTATCATTCGGGACAGGGGGAAACTATGGCTACACCTTC | TRBJ1-2 | TRBD1 | - | TRBV28
CASSWGQRQAGNGYTF | TGTGCCAGCAGTTGGGGGCAACGCCAAGCTGGGAATGGCTACACCTTC | TRBJ1-2 | - | - | TRBV28
CASSLGGSGKVTDTQYF | TGTGCCAGCAGCTTAGGGGGTAGCGGGAAGGTCACAGATACGCAGTATTTT | TRBJ2-3 | TRBD2 | - | TRBV7-2
CASSQTSGSYEQYF | TGTGCCAGCAGTCAAACTAGCGGGAGCTACGAGCAGTACTTC | TRBJ2-7 | TRBD2 | - | TRBV6-6
CASSLNSAYSYEQYF | TGTGCCAGCAGCTTGAATAGCGCATACTCCTACGAGCAGTACTTC | TRBJ2-7 | - | few | TRBV7-6
CAISVTANTGELFF | TGTGCCATCAGTGTTACAGCTAACACCGGGGAGCTGTTTTTT | TRBJ2-2 | - | - | TRBV10-3
CASSSAGNTIYF | TGTGCCAGCAGTAGTGCTGGAAACACCATATATTTT | TRBJ1-3 | - | - | TRBV25-1
CASSTRDRGNNQPQHF | TGTGCCAGTAGTACCCGGGACAGGGGTAACAATCAGCCCCAGCATTTT | TRBJ1-5 | TRBD1 | - | TRBV19
CASSGYTTGGELFF | TGTGCCAGCAGTGGGTATACGACAGGGGGGGAGCTGTTTTTT | TRBJ2-2 | TRBD1 | - | TRBV6-1
CSVERDVDGYGYTF | TGCAGCGTTGAACGGGACGTCGATGGGTATGGCTACACCTTC | TRBJ1-2 | - | - | TRBV29-1
CASSYGAGGRYEQYF | TGTGCCAGCAGTTACGGAGCGGGGGGGAGGTACGAGCAGTACTTC | TRBJ2-7 | TRBD2 | - | TRBV6-6
CASTLGGANVLTF | TGTGCCAGCACACTTGGCGGGGCCAACGTCCTGACTTTC | TRBJ2-6 | - | few | TRBV6-6
CASSLAQLYEQYF | TGTGCCAGCAGCTTAGCCCAACTTTACGAGCAGTACTTC | TRBJ2-7 | - | - | TRBV7-9
CASISGGLNTDTQYF | TGTGCCAGCATTAGCGGGGGTCTCAACACAGATACGCAGTATTTT | TRBJ2-3 | TRBD2 | few | TRBV6-1
CASSFGTSGKETQYF | TGCGCCAGCAGCTTTGGTACTAGCGGCAAAGAGACCCAGTACTTC | TRBJ2-5 | TRBD2 | - | TRBV5-1
CASSQEAGRAYNEQFF | TGCGCCAGCAGCCAAGAGGCGGGACGGGCCTACAATGAGCAGTTCTTC | TRBJ2-1 | - | - | TRBV4-3
CASSLDQYQPQHF | TGTGCCAGCAGCTTAGACCAGTATCAGCCCCAGCATTTT | TRBJ1-5 | - | - | TRBV11-2
CASSFLSGTEAFF | TGTGCCAGCAGCTTTCTTTCGGGGACTGAAGCTTTCTTT | TRBJ1-1 | - | - | TRBV11-3
CAWSNGRTNTGELFF | TGTGCCTGGAGTAACGGCAGGACGAACACCGGGGAGCTGTTTTTT | TRBJ2-2 | - | - | TRBV30
CASKDQGAVNEKLFF | TGTGCCAGCAAGGACCAGGGGGCTGTTAATGAAAAACTGTTTTTT | TRBJ1-4 | TRBD1 | - | TRBV2
CASSFQGEQPQHF | TGTGCCAGCAGCTTTCAGGGGGAACAGCCCCAGCATTTT | TRBJ1-5 | TRBD1 | - | TRBV7-9
CASQGGGNTGELFF | TGTGCCAGCCAAGGGGGAGGGAACACCGGGGAGCTGTTTTTT | TRBJ2-2 | - | - | TRBV5-4
CASSSLGQGVPKKLFF | TGTGCCAGCAGCTCCCTGGGACAGGGGGTTCCAAAAAAACTGTTTTTT | TRBJ1-4 | TRBD1 | - | TRBV7-2
CASSQGRNTEAFF | TGCGCCAGCAGCCAGGGCCGGAACACTGAAGCTTTCTTT | TRBJ1-1 | - | - | TRBV4-3
CASSRDRGHEQYF | TGTGCCAGCAGCCGGGACAGGGGGCACGAGCAGTACTTC | TRBJ2-7 | TRBD1 | - | TRBV27
CASKLSSGGGTDTQYF | TGCGCCTCCAAACTTTCGTCGGGAGGGGGTACAGATACGCAGTATTTT | TRBJ2-3 | TRBD2 | - | TRBV10-2
CASSEGRTSGSNEQFF | TGCGCCAGCAGCGAGGGCCGGACTAGCGGGAGTAATGAGCAGTTCTTC | TRBJ2-1 | TRBD2 | - | TRBV5-1
CASSQEWALGNPVYEQYF | TGTGCCAGCAGCCAAGAATGGGCCCTAGGGAATCCAGTATACGAGCAGTACTTC | TRBJ2-7 | - | - | TRBV14
CASSLKGGSLNRAIYF | TGTGCCAGCAGCCTAAAGGGGGGCAGTTTGAACAGGGCCATATATTTT | TRBJ1-3 | - | many | TRBV7-2
CASSGQGMVEQYF | TGCGCCAGCAGTGGACAGGGTATGGTCGAGCAGTACTTC | TRBJ2-7 | TRBD1 | few | TRBV10-2
CASILYGPNTEAFF | TGTGCCAGCATCCTCTACGGTCCTAACACTGAAGCTTTCTTT | TRBJ1-1 | - | - | TRBV7-9